What follows are 7 T cell receptor beta chains derived from one specimen sequenced in a study of human T cells and chemical hapten exposure (dated by TCRdb to the early 2020s). This specimen's time point label, per the study, means: patch test 2, 6 weeks after DPC sensitization. The label giving this sample's treatment or condition can be read as: therapeutic diphenylcyclopropenone sensitization with weekly scalp DPC. Library preparation was by RACE. The sequencing machine was a NextSeq 500. The public reads were quality trimmed at Q25 with fastp and then assembled into clones with MiXCR by TCRdb, keeping productive beta chains. Identical CDR3 proteins give one entry, which carries the most common genes and DNA. Within this sample are approximately 89,000 distinct CDR3 sequences, with more than 6.5% of them counted one time only. 1% to 1.5% of the sample rests with the top ten. The sequenced sample was whole blood, obtained in connection with sensitization to the hapten diphenylcyclopropenone (DPC). These receptor sequences come from a woman between 25 and 40 years old with alopecia areata. Some clones in this sample may be carry-over from other donors' samples.

There are many counts of this clonotype. The genes are TRBV7-2 and TRBJ2-1, with a possible D match to TRBD2 (7 bases). Between the trimmed V and J ends, which lost 4 bases and 8 bases, there was a span of 21 bases. Germline V gene sequence: CDR1 SGHTA, CDR2 FQGNSA. The CDR3 runs to 16 residues. The CDR3 loop reads CASSSNAAGAKDEQFF. CDR3 coding DNA: TGTGCCAGCAGCTCCAACGCCGCGGGGGCGAAGGATGAGCAGTTCTTC.

At least ten counts were recorded for this clonotype. The rearrangement uses TRBV5-1 and TRBJ1-1; possibly TRBD1 for D (5 bases). The CDR3 sequence is 16 residues long. Germline V gene lookup returns CDR1 SGHRS and CDR2 YFSETQ. Trimming left V 0 bases short and J 0 bases short, with 12 bases between. The DNA for the CDR3 is TGCGCCAGCAGCTTGGAGGGGCCGGCCATGAACACTGAAGCTTTCTTT. Amino acid sequence: CASSLEGPAMNTEAFF.

This clonotype was found a few times. The rearrangement joins TRBV29-1 to TRBJ2-5; 12 bases line up with TRBD2. J lost 5 bases, V lost 7 bases, and 11 bases had no gene match. CDR3 length: 15 residues. Per the germline V gene, CDR1 is SQVTM and CDR2 is ANQGSEA. The CDR3 DNA reads TGCAGCGCACTAGCGGGGGGCTCTTATGCGGAGACCCAGTACTTC. Its translation: CSALAGGSYAETQYF.

This clonotype was picked up many times. The chain has TRBV2 and TRBJ1-2, with D hard to call. V was pared by 6 bases and J by 7 bases, with 12 bases between. The germline gives CDR1 SNHLY, CDR2 FYNNEI. This CDR3 region has 12 residues. In nucleotides, the CDR3 is TGTGCCAGCAGCCCCCTGGCGGGTGGCTACACCTTC. Translating it yields CASSPLAGGYTF.

This clonotype was counted at least ten times. The chain employs TRBV6-2 or TRBV6-3 and TRBJ2-3; 9 bases line up with TRBD2. The CDR3 has 15 residues. After removal of 6 bases from V and 2 bases from J, the junction contained 6 bases not matched to a gene. Looked up from germline, CDR1 is MNHEY and CDR2 is SVGEGT. The CDR3 region has the DNA TGTGCCAGCAGACTGGCTAGCGGGGTCACAGATACGCAGTATTTT. Amino acids: CASRLASGVTDTQYF.

This clonotype showed up many times. V is TRBV7-8 and J is TRBJ1-2; TRBD1 agrees at 9 bases. The germline V gene has CDR1 SGHVS and CDR2 FQNEAQ. The CDR3 runs 15 residues. V dropped 1 base and J dropped 5; count of bases not matched to a gene: 5. As DNA, the CDR3 is TGTGCCAGCAGCTTAGAAAAGGGACAGGGTTATGGCTACACCTTC. Its protein product is CASSLEKGQGYGYTF.

The V gene is TRBV19, the J gene TRBJ1-1, with D unresolved. CDR1 is LNHDA and CDR2 is SQIVND in the germline V gene (reference sequence). The CDR3 is 15 amino acids. The V end lost 5 bases, the J end lost 5 bases, and 18 bases lay between the germline ends. The CDR3 reads CASSVGDGVGTEAFF. The DNA of the CDR3 is TGTGCCAGTAGTGTGGGAGACGGTGTGGGAACTGAAGCTTTCTTT.